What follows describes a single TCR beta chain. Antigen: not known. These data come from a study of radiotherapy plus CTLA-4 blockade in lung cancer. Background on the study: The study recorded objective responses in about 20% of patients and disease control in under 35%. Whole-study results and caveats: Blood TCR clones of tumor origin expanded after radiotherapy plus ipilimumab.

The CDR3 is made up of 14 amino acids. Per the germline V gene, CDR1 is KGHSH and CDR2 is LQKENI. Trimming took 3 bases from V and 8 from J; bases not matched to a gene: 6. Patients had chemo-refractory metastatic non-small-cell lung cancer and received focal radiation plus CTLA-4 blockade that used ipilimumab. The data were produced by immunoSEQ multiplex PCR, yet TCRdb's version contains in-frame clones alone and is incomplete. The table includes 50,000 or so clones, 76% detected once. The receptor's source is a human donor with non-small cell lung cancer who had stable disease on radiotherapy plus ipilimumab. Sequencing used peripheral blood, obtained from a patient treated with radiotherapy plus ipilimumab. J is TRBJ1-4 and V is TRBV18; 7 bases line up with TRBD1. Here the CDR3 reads CASSPGQVGEKLFF. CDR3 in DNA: TGTGCCAGCTCACCTGGACAGGTTGGGGAAAAACTGTTTTTT.